This TCR beta chain was observed in a study of blood T cells in healthy people across ages. Study-level points and caveats: PBMCs went unsorted, and a conclusive naive versus antigen-experienced comparison was therefore prevented. More naive CD4+ cells and higher diversity were found in long-lived than in aged donors. Diversity figures based on one million T cells were deemed too low.

CDR3 length: 15 residues. V shed 4 bases, J shed 8 bases, and the junction held 10 bases outside the gene matches. From germline, CDR1 is LGHDT and CDR2 YNNKEL (reference sequence). Notes on this clonotype: Its target is not known.

Through a sample-barcoded 5' primer and a J-beta primer mix, a second PCR was run for roughly 7 to 11 cycles. TCRdb processed the 5' RACE reads anew with MiXCR; each CDR3 protein has one entry. The table shows about 1,600,000 distinct CDR3 sequences, with 42% occurring only once. This clonotype was sampled from a woman aged 18-30 years in good health. The rearrangement links TRBV3-1 to TRBJ1-1; 10 bases map to TRBD1. Sequencing was done on a sample of blood. The CDR3 here is CASSPTGQGVTEAFF. Here the CDR3 DNA reads TGTGCCAGCAGCCCGACAGGACAGGGGGTTACGGAAGCTTTCTTT.